One sample yielded the 9 T cell receptor beta chains listed below, sequenced in a study of CD8+ T cells in alopecia areata. RNA was isolated and reverse transcribed to cDNA, the sequencing template. The repertoire was sequenced with immunoSEQ multiplex PCR; TCRdb's copy has only in-frame clones and lacks some. The sample records more than 200,000 clones, 67% being singletons. The starting material was CD4+ T cells sorted from blood, obtained at week 0. The receptors come from a human donor with alopecia areata.

Remarks on this clone: One end of the junction does not line up with germline, which may come from a read error. The rearrangement uses TRBV11-2 and TRBJ1-2; tentatively, D is TRBD1 (5 bases). The germline gives CDR1 SGHAT, CDR2 FQNNGV. The CDR3 loop spans 13 amino acids. The CDR3 sequence: CASGFQGRGGYTF. The CDR3 bases are TGTGCCAGCGGCTTCCAGGGCCGGGGTGGCTACACCTTC.

This clone was detected only a few times. The rearrangement uses TRBV30 and TRBJ1-2, with a possible D match to TRBD1 (5 bases). This CDR3 has 12 residues. CDR1 and CDR2 (germline): GTSNPN, SVGIG (reference sequence). V was trimmed by 4 bases and J by 7 bases, leaving 13 bases between them. The DNA for the CDR3 is TGTGCCTGGAACCCTGGGGGTGGTGGCTACACCTTC. Amino acid sequence: CAWNPGGGGYTF.

CDR3 amino acids: CASSSQGASETQYF. CDR3 DNA: TGCGCCAGCAGCTCCCAGGGGGCGTCGGAGACCCAGTACTTC. The chain uses TRBV5-1 and TRBJ2-5; 8 positions agree with TRBD1. Germline lookup yields CDR1 SGHRS and CDR2 YFSETQ. This CDR3 is built from 14 residues. J gave up 5 bases and V 3 bases, and 6 bases lay outside the gene matches.

This chain joins TRBV30 and TRBJ1-6; 8 positions match TRBD1. The CDR3 spans 14 residues. The V gene end was trimmed by 0 bases and the J gene end by 10 bases; junction bases not matched to a gene: 5. CDR1 is GTSNPN, CDR2 SVGIG, per germline (reference sequence). The chain's CDR3 is CAWSVGQGASPLHF. Here the CDR3 DNA reads TGTGCCTGGAGTGTTGGGCAGGGGGCCTCACCCCTCCACTTT.

The chain employs TRBV4-3 and TRBJ2-3; tentative D call: TRBD1 (5 bases). Germline assignment: CDR1 LGHNA and CDR2 YSLEER. The CDR3 consists of 15 residues. V dropped 4 bases and J dropped 4 bases, with 15 bases sitting between them. CDR3 nucleotides: TGCGCCAGCAGCCCCCTTGGCCAGGGTGCAGATACGCAGTATTTT. Residues: CASSPLGQGADTQYF.

The chain joins TRBV5-1 to TRBJ1-1, with TRBD1 as a possible D gene (6 bases). The germline CDR1 and CDR2 sequences are SGHRS and YFSETQ. The CDR3 sequence is 15 residues long. V was cut by 1 base and J by 3 bases, with 13 bases left in between. The CDR3 bases are TGCGCCAGCAGCTTGCCTGGCAGGGGTTACACTGAAGCTTTCTTT. Its protein product is CASSLPGRGYTEAFF.

The rearrangement joins TRBV30 to TRBJ2-7; D not certain. Germline V CDR1 and CDR2: GTSNPN, SVGIG (reference sequence). V shed 3 bases and J shed 2 bases, with 17 bases lying between them. The CDR3 is made up of 15 amino acids. As DNA, the CDR3 is TGTGCCTGGAGGGGCAGACCCTCCCACGCCTACGAGCAGTACTTC. Translated: CAWRGRPSHAYEQYF. The full variable domain, its missing parts supplied by reference TRBV30 and TRBJ2-7, is SQTIHQWPATLVQPVGSPLSLECTVEGTSNPNLYWYRQAAGRGLQLLFYSVGIGQISSEVPQNLSASRPQDRQFILSSKKLLLSDSGFYLCAWRGRPSHAYEQYFGPGTRLTVT.

This chain joins TRBV30 and TRBJ2-5; D remains unclear. The CDR3 length is 10 residues. CDR1 and CDR2 from the germline V gene are GTSNPN and SVGIG (reference sequence). V lost 3 bases, J lost 5 bases, and 4 bases lay in between. The CDR3 sequence: CAWREETQYF. DNA for the CDR3: TGTGCCTGGAGGGAGGAGACCCAGTACTTC. Using reference TRBV30 and TRBJ2-5 for the parts outside the CDR3, the full variable domain is SQTIHQWPATLVQPVGSPLSLECTVEGTSNPNLYWYRQAAGRGLQLLFYSVGIGQISSEVPQNLSASRPQDRQFILSSKKLLLSDSGFYLCAWREETQYFGPGTRLLVL.

The chain uses TRBV7-8 and TRBJ2-3, with TRBD2 identical over 12 bases. V trimming: 1 base; J trimming: 5 bases; junction bases outside the gene matches: 4. The germline gives CDR1 SGHVS, CDR2 FQNEAQ. The CDR3 length is 16 residues. In DNA form, the CDR3 reads TGTGCCAGCAGCTTAGGGCTAGCGGGGGGGCAAGATACGCAGTATTTT. Translated: CASSLGLAGGQDTQYF. Filled out from reference TRBV7-8 and TRBJ2-3, the complete variable domain reads GAGVSQSPRYKVAKRGQDVALRCDPISGHVSLFWYQQALGQGPEFLTYFQNEAQLDKSGLPSDRFFAERPEGSVSTLKIQRTQQEDSAVYLCASSLGLAGGQDTQYFGPGTRLTVL.